What follows are 3 T cell receptor beta chains derived from one specimen sequenced in a study of T cells after posttransplantation cyclophosphamide. Using immunoSEQ multiplex PCR, the repertoire was profiled, and TCRdb retains in-frame clones only, with some absent. Of around 1,600 clones in the sample, 75% to 80% were seen once. Treatment was busulfan-fludarabine conditioning, a marrow graft, and cyclophosphamide on days +3 and +4. The source was CD4+ T cells sorted from PBMCs, collected after allogeneic stem cell transplant with posttransplant cyclophosphamide. The receptors come from a male patient in his forties or fifties who received an allogeneic stem cell transplant from an unrelated donor, was CMV-positive, and had acute GVHD only. Part of the T cell pool may stem from the graft donor.

This clone was picked up one time. This chain links TRBV6-5 with TRBJ1-2, with a weak D call TRBD1 (5 bases). Germline V gives CDR1 MNHEY, CDR2 SVGAGI. The CDR3 is 14 amino acids. Trimming removed 0 bases at V and 7 bases at J, with 12 bases between. Here the CDR3 DNA reads TGTGCCAGCAGTTACTCGGCCAGGGAGGGTGGCTACACCTTC. Protein product: CASSYSAREGGYTF.

The CDR3 spells CASTGGQGTATNEKLFF. CDR3 nucleotide sequence: TGTGCCAGCACGGGCGGACAGGGGACTGCAACTAATGAAAAACTGTTTTTT. The chain combines TRBV25-1 with TRBJ1-4; TRBD1 agrees at 9 bases. Germline trimming cut 7 bases from V and 0 bases from J; bases unmatched to any gene: 9. The germline gives CDR1 MGHDK, CDR2 SYGVNS. This CDR3 region has 17 residues.

This clone has only a few counts. The chain links TRBV7-9 to TRBJ2-3; D is undetermined. Germline values: CDR1 SEHNR, CDR2 FQNEAQ (reference sequence). The ends were cut back, 3 bases at V and 0 bases at J, with 7 bases in the middle. The CDR3 covers 14 residues. The CDR3: CASSFSASTDTQYF. CDR3 bases: TGTGCCAGCAGCTTCAGTGCTAGCACAGATACGCAGTATTTT.